This T cell receptor beta chain was obtained from a study of blood T cell repertoires in COVID-19. Study background: The samples span acute and convalescent COVID-19 from the United States, Italy and Spain.

CDR3 length: 13 residues. Germline loops: CDR1 SGHRS, CDR2 YFSETQ. The ends were cut back, 5 bases at V and 1 base at J, with 9 bases in the middle. Original methodology: Estimation of nucleated cell counts was performed using reference gene primer amplification. Sequencing used immunoSEQ multiplex PCR; TCRdb keeps in-frame clones, though not all of them. Clone size and V and J calls were adopted from that table, with D and trimming inferred from the DNA. This sample yields 150,000 to 200,000 clones, of which 70% to 85% are seen a single time; roughly 15% belongs to the top ten. Living in 20 to 30 US areas, the participants were between about 18 and 100 years of age. Recovered participants had two consecutive negative NP/OP PCR tests, healthcare professional clearance, or symptom resolution.

The receptor's source is a man between 50 and 59 years old who had recovered from COVID-19. Sequencing was carried out using PBMCs or T cells enriched from blood (not recorded which). This chain joins TRBV5-1 and TRBJ1-2, with a possible D match to TRBD1 (6 bases). This chain's CDR3 is CASSLQGNYGYTF. As DNA, the CDR3 is TGCGCCAGCAGTTTACAGGGTAACTATGGCTACACCTTC.